Sequencing of this TCR beta chain was carried out in a study of blood T cell repertoires in COVID-19 (TCRdb year 2020). In terms of the full investigation: Samples covering the acute and convalescent phases of COVID-19 were provided by collaborators in the United States, Italy and Spain. The dataset comprised deeply sampled blood TCRbeta repertoires from subjects exposed to, actively infected with, or recovered from COVID-19. The material from the prospective study consisted of cDNA or gDNA derived from T cells, B-cell-depleted T cells, or PBMCs. HLA class I and class II types, where available, came from metadata supplied by the sample provider rather than from assay-based typing. Samples came from the ongoing ImmuneRACE study (first 160 participants) plus 1,254 subjects from 6 global collaborators. A freely available public database, intended as a resource for researchers studying the immune response to SARS-CoV-2, is where the repertoires were released. Sample metadata almost always included a de-identified subject ID, COVID-19 status, age in years and sex. Results the study describes overall, beyond this receptor: The quantity of clinical and demographic metadata differed by source and by participant and was supplied without curation.

TCRbeta CDR3 regions were amplified from genomic DNA using the immunoSEQ Assay, a bias-controlled multiplex PCR. The source study handled its data this way. The number of nucleated cells in each sample was estimated by amplification of reference gene primers within the assay. Sequence reads were collapsed and filtered to measure the absolute abundance of every unique TCRbeta CDR3 rearrangement. For each sample, productive Simpson clonality was calculated as the square root of Simpson's diversity index over productive rearrangements. TCRdb's version of the immuneACCESS table is confined to in-frame rearrangements and falls short of the full clone set. An unresolved V gene accounts for under half of the shortfall where checked; the remainder is of unknown origin. Clone size and the V and J calls come from that table; the DNA yielded D and trimming. The sample has about 82,000 clones on record, just under 80% of them singletons. Approximately 34% of the sample comes from the top ten.

The germline V gene (reference sequence) provides CDR1 SEHNR and CDR2 FQNEAQ. The V end gives up 5 bases and the J end 4 bases, leaving 12 bases in the junction not matched to a gene. The CDR3, from cysteine to phenylalanine, totals 16 residues. The kept DNA is CDR3 alone, 48 bases in frame from the first base. One collaborating source in Seattle enrolled patients while the patients were actively infected and followed the patients over time throughout the course of disease. Collaborating institutions collected whole blood in K2EDTA tubes following their own protocols. For TCRbeta analysis, collaborator samples were shipped as frozen whole blood, as isolated PBMCs, or as DNA extracted from either sample type. In regard to this clone: It lacks a known antigen. Base qualities are not recorded, but no much larger clone differs from it by a single base.

The clonotype originates from a man aged 55 to 70 with COVID-19, enrolled during active disease. This receptor chain uses TRBV7-9 and TRBJ2-7; the junction holds 9 bases that match TRBD2. The sequencing sample was made of peripheral blood. Here the CDR3 is given as CASSHSGGLLNYEQYF. The DNA is TGTGCCAGCAGCCATAGCGGGGGCCTCCTTAATTACGAGCAGTACTTC.